This TCR beta chain derives from a study of blood T cell repertoires in COVID-19. Study summary: Sample material is recorded as cDNA or gDNA derived from T cells, B-cell-depleted T cells, or PBMCs.

Some clones are missing from TCRdb's copy, which holds only in-frame ones; the method was immunoSEQ multiplex PCR. Of 250,000 to 300,000 clones in the sample, around four fifths were seen once. The length of the CDR3 is 14 residues. Per the germline V gene, CDR1 is MDHEN and CDR2 is SYDVKM. The V end was cut by 1 base, the J end by 4 bases, with 8 bases between. The receptor was isolated from an older man with acute or convalescent COVID-19. Material: peripheral blood. This chain links TRBV28 with TRBJ1-5; D gene unclear. The CDR3 nucleotides are TGTGCCAGCAGTTTATTGGGAGGGAATCAGCCCCAGCATTTT. Its protein is CASSLLGGNQPQHF.